This T cell receptor (beta chain) derives from a study of response to subunit inactivated influenza vaccine. The CDR3 sequence is 14 residues long. Between the trimmed V and J ends, which lost 6 bases and 2 bases, there was a span of 13 bases. The germline V gene encodes CDR1 MNHEY and CDR2 SVGEGT. TCRdb reprocessed the RT-PCR reads with MiXCR, giving one entry per CDR3 protein. The data hold 200,000 to 300,000 distinct CDR3 sequences, with 9% to 15% observed a single time. This clonotype has just one count. Its antigen is unknown. General study findings and limits: The authors offered the suggestion that each seasonal influenza vaccination recruits few new T cells.

V gene TRBV6-2 or TRBV6-3 combines with J gene TRBJ2-5, with a possible D match to TRBD2 (5 bases). The sample was non-naive T cells sorted from PBMCs, taken 14 days before vaccination. The origin of this receptor is a man aged 45 to 65 who received an inactivated influenza vaccine. CDR3 DNA sequence: TGTGCCAGCAGCCCCGCTCTAGCACAAGAGACCCAGTACTTC. It specifies CASSPALAQETQYF.